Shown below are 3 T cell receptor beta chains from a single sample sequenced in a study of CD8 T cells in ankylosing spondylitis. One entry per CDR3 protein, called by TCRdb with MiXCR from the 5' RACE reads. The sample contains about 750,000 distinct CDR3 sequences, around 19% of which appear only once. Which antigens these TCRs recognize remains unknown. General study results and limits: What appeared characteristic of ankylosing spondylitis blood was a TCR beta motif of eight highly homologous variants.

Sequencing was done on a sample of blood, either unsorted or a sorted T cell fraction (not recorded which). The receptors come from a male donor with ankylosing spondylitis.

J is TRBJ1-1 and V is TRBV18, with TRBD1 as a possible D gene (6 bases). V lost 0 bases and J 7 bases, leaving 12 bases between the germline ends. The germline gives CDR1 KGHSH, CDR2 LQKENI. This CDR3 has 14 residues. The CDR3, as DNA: TGTGCCAGCTCACCACCAGCGGGGGCCTATGAAGCTTTCTTT. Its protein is CASSPPAGAYEAFF.

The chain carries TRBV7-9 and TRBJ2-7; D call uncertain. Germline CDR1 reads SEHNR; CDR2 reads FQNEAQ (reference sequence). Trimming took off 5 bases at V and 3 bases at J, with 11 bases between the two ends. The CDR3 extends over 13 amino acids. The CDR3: CASSPVGDYEQYF. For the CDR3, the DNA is TGTGCCAGCAGCCCAGTTGGGGACTACGAGCAGTACTTC. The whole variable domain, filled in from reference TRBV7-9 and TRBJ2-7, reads DTGVSQNPRHKITKRGQNVTFRCDPISEHNRLYWYRQTLGQGPEFLTYFQNEAQLEKSRLLSDRFSAERPKGSFSTLEIQRTEQGDSAMYLCASSPVGDYEQYFGPGTRLTVT.

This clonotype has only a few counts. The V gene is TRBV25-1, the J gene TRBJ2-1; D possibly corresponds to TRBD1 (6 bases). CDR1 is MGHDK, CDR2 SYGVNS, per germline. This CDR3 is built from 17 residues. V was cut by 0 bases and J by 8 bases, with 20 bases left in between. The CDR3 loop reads CASSEYEGSLGGDEQFF. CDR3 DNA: TGTGCCAGCAGTGAATATGAGGGCAGCCTTGGGGGCGATGAGCAGTTCTTC.